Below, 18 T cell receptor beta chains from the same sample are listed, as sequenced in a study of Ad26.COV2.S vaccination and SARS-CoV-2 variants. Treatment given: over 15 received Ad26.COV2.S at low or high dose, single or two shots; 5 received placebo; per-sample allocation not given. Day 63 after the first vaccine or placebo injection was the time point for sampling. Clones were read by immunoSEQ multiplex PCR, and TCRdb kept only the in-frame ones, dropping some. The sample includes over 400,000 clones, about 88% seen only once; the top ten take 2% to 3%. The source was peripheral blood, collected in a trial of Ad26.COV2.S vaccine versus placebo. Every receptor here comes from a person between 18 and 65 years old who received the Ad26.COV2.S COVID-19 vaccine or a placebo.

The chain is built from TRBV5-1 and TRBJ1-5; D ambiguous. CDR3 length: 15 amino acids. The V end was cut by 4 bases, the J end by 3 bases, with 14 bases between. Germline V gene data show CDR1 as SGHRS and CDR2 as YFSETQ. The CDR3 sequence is CASSPEAGYNQPQHF. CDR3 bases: TGCGCCAGCAGCCCCGAGGCCGGGTACAATCAGCCCCAGCATTTT.

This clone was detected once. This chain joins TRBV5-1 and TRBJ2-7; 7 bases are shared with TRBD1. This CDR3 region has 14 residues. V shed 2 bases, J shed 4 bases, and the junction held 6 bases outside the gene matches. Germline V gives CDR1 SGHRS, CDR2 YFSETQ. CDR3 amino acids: CASSFGQAGYEQYF. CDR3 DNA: TGCGCCAGCAGCTTCGGACAGGCCGGGTACGAGCAGTACTTC.

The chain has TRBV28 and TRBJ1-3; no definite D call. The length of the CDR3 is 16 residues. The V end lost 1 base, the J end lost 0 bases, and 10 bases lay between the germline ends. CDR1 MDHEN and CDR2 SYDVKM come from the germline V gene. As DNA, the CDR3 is TGTGCCAGCAGTTTATACCGGGCCGACTCTGGAAACACCATATATTTT. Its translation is CASSLYRADSGNTIYF.

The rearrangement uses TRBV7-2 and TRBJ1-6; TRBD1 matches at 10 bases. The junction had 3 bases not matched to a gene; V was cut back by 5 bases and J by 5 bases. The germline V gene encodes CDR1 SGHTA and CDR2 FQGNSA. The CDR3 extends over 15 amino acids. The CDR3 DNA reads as TGTGCCAGCAGCGGGACAGGGGCGGATAATTCACCCCTCCACTTT. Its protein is CASSGTGADNSPLHF.

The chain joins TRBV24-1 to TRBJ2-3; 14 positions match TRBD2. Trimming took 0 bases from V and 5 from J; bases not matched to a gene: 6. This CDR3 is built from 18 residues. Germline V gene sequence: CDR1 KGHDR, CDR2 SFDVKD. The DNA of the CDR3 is TGTGCCACCAGTGATTTGAAGACTAGCGGGGGGGCAGGAGATACGCAGTATTTT. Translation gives CATSDLKTSGGAGDTQYF.

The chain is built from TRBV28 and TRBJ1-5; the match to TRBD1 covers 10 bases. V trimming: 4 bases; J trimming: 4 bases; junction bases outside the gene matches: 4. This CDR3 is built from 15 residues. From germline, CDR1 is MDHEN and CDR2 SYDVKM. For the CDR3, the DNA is TGTGCCAGCAGTTGGGGACAGGGGAGGAATCAGCCCCAGCATTTT. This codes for CASSWGQGRNQPQHF.

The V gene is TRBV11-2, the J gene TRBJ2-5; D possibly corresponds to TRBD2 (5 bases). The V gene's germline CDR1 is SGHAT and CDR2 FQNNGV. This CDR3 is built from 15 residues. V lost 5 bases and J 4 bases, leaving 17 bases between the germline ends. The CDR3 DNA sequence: TGTGCCAGCAGCCCGACTTGGGGAGAGGCAGAGACCCAGTACTTC. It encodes CASSPTWGEAETQYF.

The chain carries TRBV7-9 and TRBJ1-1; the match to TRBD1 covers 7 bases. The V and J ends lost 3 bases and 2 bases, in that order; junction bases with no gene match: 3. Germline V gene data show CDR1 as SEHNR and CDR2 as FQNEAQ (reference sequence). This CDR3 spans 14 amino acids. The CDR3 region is CASSLGQHNTEAFF. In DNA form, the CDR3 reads TGTGCCAGCAGCTTGGGACAGCATAACACTGAAGCTTTCTTT.

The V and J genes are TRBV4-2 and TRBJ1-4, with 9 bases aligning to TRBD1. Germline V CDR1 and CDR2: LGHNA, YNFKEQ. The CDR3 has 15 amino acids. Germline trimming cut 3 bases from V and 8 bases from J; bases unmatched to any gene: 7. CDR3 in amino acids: CASSQRDRDSEKLFF. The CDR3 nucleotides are TGTGCCAGCAGCCAGCGGGACAGGGACTCCGAAAAACTGTTTTTT.

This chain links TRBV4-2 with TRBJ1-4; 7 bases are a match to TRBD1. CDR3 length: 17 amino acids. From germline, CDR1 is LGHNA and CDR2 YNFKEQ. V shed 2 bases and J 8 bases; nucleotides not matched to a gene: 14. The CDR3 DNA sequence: TGTGCCAGCAGCCAACTACCCCCACAGGGGAGGGGAGAAAAACTGTTTTTT. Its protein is CASSQLPPQGRGEKLFF.

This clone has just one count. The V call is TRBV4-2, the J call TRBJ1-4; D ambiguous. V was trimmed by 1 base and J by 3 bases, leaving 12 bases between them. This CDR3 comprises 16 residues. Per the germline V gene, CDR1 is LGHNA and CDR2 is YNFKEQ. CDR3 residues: CASSQGWTHPNEKLFF. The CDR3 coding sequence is TGTGCCAGCAGCCAAGGATGGACGCATCCTAATGAAAAACTGTTTTTT.

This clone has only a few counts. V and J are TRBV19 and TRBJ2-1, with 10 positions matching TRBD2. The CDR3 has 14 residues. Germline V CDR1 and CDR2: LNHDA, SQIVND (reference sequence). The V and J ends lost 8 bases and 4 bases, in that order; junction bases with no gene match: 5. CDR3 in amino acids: CASSLAGAYNEQFF. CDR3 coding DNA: TGTGCCAGTTCTCTAGCGGGAGCTTACAATGAGCAGTTCTTC.

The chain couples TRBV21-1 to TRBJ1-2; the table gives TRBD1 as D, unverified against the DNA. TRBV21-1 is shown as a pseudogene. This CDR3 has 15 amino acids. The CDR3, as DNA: TGTGCCAGCAGCAAAGCGAGGCAGGGGTTTTATGGCTACACCTTC. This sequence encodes CASSKARQGFYGYTF.

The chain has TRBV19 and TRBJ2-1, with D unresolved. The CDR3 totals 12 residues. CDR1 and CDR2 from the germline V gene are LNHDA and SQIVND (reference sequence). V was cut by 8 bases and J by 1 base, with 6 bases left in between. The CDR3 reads CASGDSYNEQFF. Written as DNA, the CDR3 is TGTGCCAGTGGGGATTCCTACAATGAGCAGTTCTTC. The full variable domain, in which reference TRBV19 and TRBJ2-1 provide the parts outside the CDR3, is DGGITQSPKYLFRKEGQNVTLSCEQNLNHDAMYWYRQDPGQGLRLIYYSQIVNDFQKGDIAEGYSVSREKKESFPLTVTSAQKNPTAFYLCASGDSYNEQFFGPGTRLTVL.

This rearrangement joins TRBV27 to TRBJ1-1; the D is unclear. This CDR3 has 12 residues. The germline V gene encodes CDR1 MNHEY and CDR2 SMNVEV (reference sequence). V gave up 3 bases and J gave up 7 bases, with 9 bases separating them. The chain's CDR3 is CASSFREGEAFF. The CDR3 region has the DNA TGTGCCAGCAGTTTCCGGGAAGGTGAAGCTTTCTTT.

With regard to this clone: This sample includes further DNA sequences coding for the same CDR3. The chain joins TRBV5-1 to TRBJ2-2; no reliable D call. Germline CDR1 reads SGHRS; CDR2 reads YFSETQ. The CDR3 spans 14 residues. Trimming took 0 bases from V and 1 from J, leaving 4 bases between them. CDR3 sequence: CASSLGGNTGELFF. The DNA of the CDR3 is TGCGCCAGCAGCTTGGGAGGGAACACCGGGGAGCTGTTTTTT.

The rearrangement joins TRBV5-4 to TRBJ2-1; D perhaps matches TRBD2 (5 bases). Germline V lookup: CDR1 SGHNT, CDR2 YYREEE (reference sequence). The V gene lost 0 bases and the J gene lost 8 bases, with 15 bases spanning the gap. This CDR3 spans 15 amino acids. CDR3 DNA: TGTGCCAGCAGCTTGGCGGCTAGCCTTCTCGATGAGCAGTTCTTC. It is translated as CASSLAASLLDEQFF.

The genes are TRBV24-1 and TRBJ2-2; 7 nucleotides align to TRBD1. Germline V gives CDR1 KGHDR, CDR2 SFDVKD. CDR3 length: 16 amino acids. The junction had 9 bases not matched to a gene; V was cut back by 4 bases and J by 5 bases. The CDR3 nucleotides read TGTGCCACCAGTGACCCAAAATCGGGACAGACCGGGGAGCTGTTTTTT. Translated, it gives CATSDPKSGQTGELFF.